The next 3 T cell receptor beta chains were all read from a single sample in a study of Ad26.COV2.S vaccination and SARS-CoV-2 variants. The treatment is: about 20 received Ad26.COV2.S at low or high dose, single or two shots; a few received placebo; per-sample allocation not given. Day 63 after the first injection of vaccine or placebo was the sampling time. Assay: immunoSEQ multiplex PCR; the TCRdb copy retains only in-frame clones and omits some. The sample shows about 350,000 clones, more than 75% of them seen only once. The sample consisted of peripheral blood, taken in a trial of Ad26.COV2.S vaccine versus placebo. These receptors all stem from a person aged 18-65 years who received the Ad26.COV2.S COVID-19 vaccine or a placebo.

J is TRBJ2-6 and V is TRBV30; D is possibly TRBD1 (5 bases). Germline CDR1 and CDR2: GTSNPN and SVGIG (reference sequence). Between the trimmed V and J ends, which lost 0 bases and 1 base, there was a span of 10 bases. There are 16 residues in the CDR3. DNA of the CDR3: TGTGCCTGGAGTGTTCCAGGGTGGTCTGGGGCCAACGTCCTGACTTTC. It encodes CAWSVPGWSGANVLTF.

CDR3 bases: TGCGCCAGCAGCTTGGCGGGTAGCGGGGGACAAGAGACCCAGTACTTC. It encodes CASSLAGSGGQETQYF. The rearrangement joins TRBV5-1 to TRBJ2-5; TRBD2 agrees at 9 bases. With 0 bases clipped from V and 2 bases from J, the junction kept 5 bases outside the gene matches. Per the germline V gene, CDR1 is SGHRS and CDR2 is YFSETQ. The CDR3 covers 16 residues.

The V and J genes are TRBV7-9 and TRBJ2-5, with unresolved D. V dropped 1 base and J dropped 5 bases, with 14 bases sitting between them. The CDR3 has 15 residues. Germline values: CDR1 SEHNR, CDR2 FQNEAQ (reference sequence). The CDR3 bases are TGTGCCAGCAGCTTAGGAGTGGCGTTGTGGGAGACCCAGTACTTC. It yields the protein CASSLGVALWETQYF.